The rows below give T cell receptor beta chains drawn from one sample of a study of OX40 agonist ivuxolimab in advanced cancers. TCRdb's copy holds only in-frame clones and misses some; the assay was immunoSEQ multiplex PCR. This table holds some 64,000 clones, around 90% found once. The sample was CD4+ or CD8+ T cells sorted from blood, taken in a trial of the OX40 agonist ivuxolimab. The receptors shown here come from an adult with an advanced solid tumor such as melanoma, head and neck, liver or kidney cancer. Each CDR3 is given with its conserved first and last residue. Fields, in order: V gene, J gene, D gene, clone size, CDR3 DNA, CDR3 protein. D genes are given only for firm matches. Clone size is shown for a subset of rows, as once, few, many or a class of expanded clone.

TRBV5-1	TRBJ2-7	TRBD2	.	TGCGCCAGCAGCCCCGGGACTAGCGGGATCTCCTACGAGCAGTACTTC	CASSPGTSGISYEQYF
TRBV4-3	TRBJ2-7	TRBD2	.	TGCGCCAGCAGCCGGTGGCCCGGGACTACCTACGAGCAGTACTTC	CASSRWPGTTYEQYF
TRBV5-1	TRBJ1-1	.	.	TGCGCCAGCAGCCCCGAAGGTAGGGGACTAATGAACACTGAAGCTTTCTTT	CASSPEGRGLMNTEAFF
TRBV21-1	TRBJ2-1	.	.	TGTGCCAGCATCCCGAAAGAGGTGTGGGAGGGCCCAGATGAGCAGTTCTTC	CASIPKEVWEGPDEQFF
TRBV19	TRBJ2-1	TRBD2	.	TGTGCCAGTAGTATCGCGCTAGCGGGAGATGGTGAGCAGTTCTTC	CASSIALAGDGEQFF
TRBV9	TRBJ2-7	.	.	TGTGCCAGCAGCGTAGGGGCAGGGAAGAACGAGCAGTACTTC	CASSVGAGKNEQYF
TRBV6-1	TRBJ2-1	TRBD2	.	TGTGCCAGCAGTAGCCGGGAGGGAGGGGGCAATGAGCAGTTCTTC	CASSSREGGGNEQFF
TRBV25-1	TRBJ1-2	TRBD1	.	TGTGCCAGCAGTGACCCGGACAGGGGTTCTGATGGCTACACCTTC	CASSDPDRGSDGYTF
TRBV19	TRBJ1-5	.	.	TGTGCCACTAGGGACGGCTATCAGCCCCAGCATTTT	CATRDGYQPQHF
TRBV30	TRBJ1-1	.	few	TGTGCCTGGCAGACGAACACTGAAGCTTTCTTT	CAWQTNTEAFF
TRBV19	TRBJ2-1	.	.	TGTGCCAGTAGAAATGGGCTAGCTGAGCAGTTCTTC	CASRNGLAEQFF
TRBV4-1	TRBJ2-7	.	.	TGCGCCAGCAGCCACCATAGACAAGCCTACGAGCAGTACTTC	CASSHHRQAYEQYF
TRBV7-2	TRBJ2-7	.	.	TGTGCCAGCAGCTTAGGGGCTTACGAGCAGTACTTC	CASSLGAYEQYF
TRBV19	TRBJ2-1	.	.	TGTGCCAGTAGCCTGGGGGTAAATGAGCAGTTCTTC	CASSLGVNEQFF
TRBV5-5	TRBJ1-2	.	once	TGTGCCAGCAGCTTGGTGGGTGACTATGGCTACACCTTC	CASSLVGDYGYTF
TRBV25-1	TRBJ1-1	.	.	TGTGCCAGCAGTGAGTCAATCGGGAATCCTGAAGCTTTCTTT	CASSESIGNPEAFF
TRBV6-1	TRBJ2-1	.	.	TGTGCCAGCGGTATTTACAGGGGGGGAGGAGGGGAGCAGTTCTTC	CASGIYRGGGGEQFF
TRBV27	TRBJ2-7	.	.	TGTGCCAGCAGTCCCCCAGAGGTTTTAAGTCTCTCCGAGCAGTACTTC	CASSPPEVLSLSEQYF
TRBV5-1	TRBJ2-1	TRBD2	.	TGCGCCAGCAGCCCTTCTAGCGGGGGTCGGAATGAGCAGTTCTTC	CASSPSSGGRNEQFF
TRBV7-6	TRBJ1-1	.	.	TGTGCCAGCAAGGCGGGCGGCACTGAAGCTTTCTTT	CASKAGGTEAFF
TRBV11-3	TRBJ2-1	TRBD2	.	TGTGCCAGCAGCTTAGGGTCGGCTAGCGGTCCATACTACAATGAGCAGTTCTTC	CASSLGSASGPYYNEQFF
TRBV6-6	TRBJ2-7	TRBD1	once	TGTGCCAGCAGGGGGACAGGGTCCTCCTACGAGCAGTACTTC	CASRGTGSSYEQYF
TRBV30	TRBJ1-2	TRBD1	.	TGTGCCTGTTATTCGGTTGGGACAGGGTATGATGGCTACACCTTC	CACYSVGTGYDGYTF
TRBV18	TRBJ1-1	.	.	TGTGCCAGCTCACCTTATGCAGCGAACACTGAAGCTTTCTTT	CASSPYAANTEAFF
TRBV4-3	TRBJ2-7	TRBD2	.	TGCGCCAGCAGCCAAGATTTGAGGACTAGCGGGAGCCTGGGCGAGCAGTACTTC	CASSQDLRTSGSLGEQYF
TRBV7-9	TRBJ2-7	TRBD1	.	TGTGCCAGCAGCTACGGGACAGCCGAGCAGTACTTC	CASSYGTAEQYF
TRBV28	TRBJ1-1	.	.	TGTGCCAGCAGCAACGAAAAACCGGGCACTGAAGCTTTCTTT	CASSNEKPGTEAFF
TRBV28	TRBJ2-3	.	.	TGTGCCAGCAGCTCGGTTGTCGGAGTCACAGATACGCAGTATTTT	CASSSVVGVTDTQYF
TRBV28	TRBJ2-7	TRBD1	.	TGTGCCAGCAGTTCAATGGACAGGACCTACGAGCAGTACTTC	CASSSMDRTYEQYF
TRBV27	TRBJ2-2	TRBD2	.	TGTGCCAGCAGTCGGCTAGCGGGAGGGCCCGGGGAGCTGTTTTTT	CASSRLAGGPGELFF
TRBV14	TRBJ2-7	.	.	TGTGCCAGCAGCCACAGGGGGGGAAACTACGAGCAGTACTTC	CASSHRGGNYEQYF
TRBV7-3	TRBJ1-3	.	.	TGTGCCAGCAGCACTAGCCCATGGTCTGGGGCGTCTGGAAACACCATATATTTT	CASSTSPWSGASGNTIYF
TRBV21-1	TRBJ2-7	.	once	TGTGCCAGCCGGGCTTCCGGGCCATTCTACGAGCAGTACTTC	CASRASGPFYEQYF
TRBV28	TRBJ2-5	.	.	TGTGCCAGCGGCCACAGAGGAGGCGCAGAGACCCAGTACTTC	CASGHRGGAETQYF
TRBV28	TRBJ2-5	.	.	TGTGCCAGCAGTACGCGTGGGACGGAGACCCAGTACTTC	CASSTRGTETQYF
TRBV28	TRBJ1-5	.	.	TGTGCCAGCAGTTTATTGCCAGGTAATAGCAATCAGCCCCAGCATTTT	CASSLLPGNSNQPQHF